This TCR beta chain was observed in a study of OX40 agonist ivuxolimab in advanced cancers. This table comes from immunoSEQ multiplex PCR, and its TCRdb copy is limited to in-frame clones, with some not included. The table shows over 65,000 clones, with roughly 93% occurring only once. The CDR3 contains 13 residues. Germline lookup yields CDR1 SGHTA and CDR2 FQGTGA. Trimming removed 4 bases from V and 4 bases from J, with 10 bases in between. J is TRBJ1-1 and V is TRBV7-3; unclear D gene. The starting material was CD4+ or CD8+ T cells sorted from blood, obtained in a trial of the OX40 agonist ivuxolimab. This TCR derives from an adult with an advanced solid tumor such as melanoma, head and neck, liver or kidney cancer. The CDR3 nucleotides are TGTGCCAGCAGCTCCTATAGCGCCACTGAAGCTTTCTTT. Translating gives CASSSYSATEAFF.